One TCR beta chain is described in this entry. This clonotype was counted at least ten times. No cognate antigen has been identified for it. Base-call qualities are not available, and no considerably larger clone is one nucleotide away. A case-control design nested within a healthcare worker cohort in London, UK, was used, with weekly nasopharyngeal swab PCR tests and blood sampling performed. Healthcare workers were enrolled in the week of the UK lockdown, from 23 to 31 March 2020, and were followed every week for up to 16 weeks. The method behind the library was 5' RACE. Sequencing relied on a NextSeq 500. Unique molecular identifiers were attached to individual cDNA molecules in the TCR library protocol so that sequencing error and PCR bias could be corrected. TCR alpha and beta chains were both sequenced, and the abundances of alpha and beta sequences in each sample were closely correlated with each other. The study's own analysis went as follows. V gene, J gene and CDR3 annotation of TCR sequences was performed with Decombinator V4. TCRs were defined as expanded if a significant change between any two time points was detected under a Poisson model with p below 0.0001. TCR abundances were normalised to the total number of TCRs sequenced per sample and expressed as counts per million. MAIT TCRs were defined by TRAV1-2 paired with TRAJ12, TRAJ20 or TRAJ33, and iNKT TCRs by TRAV10 paired with TRAJ18. A search of VDJdb, accessed on 1 November 2021, was run for TCRs annotated to CMV, EBV and SARS-CoV-2, with TCRs annotated for multiple antigens excluded. In TCRdb, the public reads were trimmed at Q25 with fastp and aligned with MiXCR, with productive beta chains retained. Every entry covers one CDR3 protein and lists the most common genes and DNA from its rows. TCRdb's processing, not the authors' own work, is the source of the V and J calls. The sample includes 40,000 or so distinct CDR3 sequences, with roughly 6% observed a single time. The ten biggest clones cover approximately 4% of the sample.

V and J lose 10 bases and 8 bases, and a span of 18 bases separates them. The CDR3 covers 13 residues, taking in both the cysteine and the phenylalanine. Just the 39-base CDR3 DNA is kept, in frame starting at base 1. Taken from the germline V gene (reference sequence), the CDR1 and CDR2 loops are LNHDA and SQIVND. This specimen belongs to a study of early T cells in non-severe SARS-CoV-2 infection (dated by TCRdb to the early 2020s). In terms of the full investigation: Because TCR sequencing was done on bulk RNA from unsorted whole blood, the alpha and beta chains could not be paired. The paper's findings and limits, for the study overall: VDJdb matching was skewed toward anti-spike CD8 responses and likely underestimated virus-specific expansions by missing private and CD4 specificities.

This clonotype was obtained from an adult who was a healthcare worker with PCR-confirmed SARS-CoV-2 infection or an uninfected control (not recorded which). This receptor chain uses TRBV19 and TRBJ2-1, with a weak D call of TRBD2 (6 bases match). This material consisted of whole blood, taken at baseline. CDR3 reads: CATKADGGHEQFF. The DNA reads TGTGCCACCAAGGCAGACGGGGGTCATGAGCAGTTCTTC.